The text below deals with one TCR beta chain. Its specificity is unknown. J gave up 2 bases and V 2 bases, and 7 bases lay outside the gene matches. CDR1 is SGHTA, CDR2 FQGTGA, per germline. The CDR3 covers 16 residues. The record originates from a study of cytomegalovirus exposure and HLA in healthy donors. Study observations and caveats: In vitro data verified a few CMV-associated chains as specific for CMV antigens. Highly shared sequence variants in one cluster were likely a sequencing artifact.

The PCR contained 60 Vbeta and 13 Jbeta primers. TCRdb's copy holds only in-frame clones and misses some; the assay was immunoSEQ multiplex PCR. The sample lists 100,000 or so clones; around 76% were seen once. The chain joins TRBV7-3 to TRBJ2-3; 7 bases are shared with TRBD1. The clonotype originates from a man younger than 45 in good health and CMV-seropositive. The sequenced material came from PBMCs. Here the CDR3 reads CASSLSTGVLTDTQYF. The DNA of the CDR3 is TGTGCCAGCAGCTTATCTACAGGGGTCCTCACAGATACGCAGTATTTT. Using reference TRBV7-3 and TRBJ2-3 for the parts outside the CDR3, the full variable domain is GAGVSQTPSNKVTEKGKYVELRCDPISGHTALYWYRQSLGQGPEFLIYFQGTGAADDSGLPNDRFFAVRPEGSVSTLKIQRTERGDSAVYLCASSLSTGVLTDTQYFGPGTRLTVL.